The rows below give T cell receptor beta chains drawn from one sample of a study of T cell responses to AZD1222 COVID-19 vaccine. Repertoires were generated with immunoSEQ multiplex PCR, while TCRdb's copy carries only in-frame clones and drops some. Here the sample spans about 85,000 clones, roughly 90% being singletons. The sample here was peripheral blood, taken on day 0 of AZD1222 vaccination. Receptor source: an adult in good health. Both conserved end residues are part of each CDR3. Clone size appears in some rows only: once, few, many, or a class for an expanded clone.

>.|TRBV7-9|TRBJ1-4
CASGSQVATNEKLFF
>.|TRBV9|TRBJ2-7
CASSPHRADEQYF
>.|TRBV9|TRBJ2-3
CASSVGEGDTQYF
>.|TRBV6-5|TRBJ2-3
CASSPPFTDTQYF
>.|TRBV3-1/TRBV3-2|TRBJ1-5
CASSHRGVNQPQHF
>.|TRBV27|TRBJ2-1
CASASYLDNEQFF
>.|TRBV6-5|TRBJ1-2
CASLDEPVYGYTF
>once|TRBV27|TRBJ2-7
CASSKKFSSYEQYF
>.|TRBV28|TRBJ2-3
CASTHGLAGGTDTQYF
>.|TRBV5-6|TRBJ2-7
CASSLGASGFSYEQYF
>.|TRBV6-5|TRBJ1-6
CASRRGTYESSPLHF
>.|TRBV7-9|TRBJ2-5
CASSLRLNQETQYF
>.|TRBV5-1|TRBJ1-1
CASSLNTANTEAFF
>.|TRBV24-1|TRBJ2-5
CATSDFLLAGVETQYF
>.|TRBV19|TRBJ1-5
CASSAGQGQRGNQPQHF
>.|TRBV3-1/TRBV3-2|TRBJ1-2
CASGQANYGYTF
>.|TRBV6-5|TRBJ2-7
CASSYKENKPYEQYF
>.|TRBV7-2|TRBJ1-6
CASNRANSPLHF
>.|TRBV7-8|TRBJ1-4
CASSLEDEKLFF
>.|TRBV27|TRBJ1-2
CASSFVGGYGYTF
>.|TRBV10-2|TRBJ2-7
CASSAGGDPHEQYF
>once|TRBV19|TRBJ2-7
CASSRLAGSYEQYF